The 25 T cell receptor beta chains below come from one sample, sequenced in a study of T-cell reconstitution after alpha-beta-depleted transplantation in children. Preparing the TCRbeta library involved the use of unique molecular identifiers. TCRdb analysed the PCR reads with MiXCR anew, one entry per CDR3 protein. The sample lists some 300,000 distinct CDR3 sequences, over 9% occurring once. The sample in question was PBMCs, obtained before TCRalphabeta/CD19-depleted stem cell transplant. Every receptor here comes from a boy in the first two years of life with acute myeloid leukemia, due to receive a stem cell transplant.

The chain employs TRBV20-1 and TRBJ2-7, with a weak D call TRBD2 (5 bases). The CDR3 runs 12 residues. The germline V gene encodes CDR1 DFQATT and CDR2 SNEGSKA (reference sequence). Trimming took 3 bases from V and 7 from J, leaving 13 bases between them. CDR3 nucleotide sequence: TGCAGTGCTAGTTCAAGCGGCTGGGAGCAGTACTTC. It yields the protein CSASSSGWEQYF.

This clonotype was found a few times. The chain is built from TRBV7-3 and TRBJ2-7, with 7 bases that match TRBD2. Germline trimming cut 5 bases from V and 7 bases from J; bases unmatched to any gene: 29. CDR3 size: 20 residues. The germline CDR1 and CDR2 sequences are SGHTA and FQGTGA. The CDR3 DNA reads TGTGCCAGCAGCCCACTCGTCCCCATCGTCAGACGGGGGGTTTGGGGGGAGCAGTACTTC. This translates into CASSPLVPIVRRGVWGEQYF.

This clonotype was seen many times. This rearrangement joins TRBV6-1 to TRBJ2-4, with TRBD2 identical over 8 bases. Per germline, CDR1 MNHNS and CDR2 SASEGT. V shed 6 bases, J shed 0 bases, and the junction held 7 bases outside the gene matches. The CDR3 extends over 16 amino acids. The CDR3 reads CASSPTLAGAKNIQYF. DNA of the CDR3: TGTGCCAGCAGCCCCACCCTAGCGGGAGCCAAAAACATTCAGTACTTC.

This chain connects TRBV24-1 to TRBJ1-5; 8 positions match TRBD1. The germline CDR1 and CDR2 sequences are KGHDR and SFDVKD. The trim removed 9 bases at V and 2 bases at J, leaving 5 bases unmatched. The CDR3 contains 14 residues. In DNA, the CDR3 is TGTGCCACCGCGGACAGGGAGGGCAATCAGCCCCAGCATTTT. Protein sequence: CATADREGNQPQHF.

V gene TRBV20-1 combines with J gene TRBJ2-3; 8 bases align to TRBD1. The trim removed 4 bases at V and 11 bases at J, leaving 17 bases unmatched. CDR3 length: 15 residues. Germline V lookup: CDR1 DFQATT, CDR2 SNEGSKA (reference sequence). As DNA, the CDR3 is TGCAGTGCTACCCCGGGACAGGCAACCCCTTGGGGGCAGTATTTT. Translated, it gives CSATPGQATPWGQYF.

As for this clonotype: A single base separates this from a much larger clone, so it may be a read error. For the CDR3, the DNA is TGCAGCGCTGACAAAGGGTTGGGGAACACTGAAGCTTTCTTT. This gives the protein CSADKGLGNTEAFF. The chain combines TRBV29-1 with TRBJ1-1; no clear D gene. The length of the CDR3 is 14 residues. CDR1 and CDR2 (germline): SQVTM, ANQGSEA. V was trimmed by 7 bases and J by 1 base, leaving 16 bases between them. Complete variable domain (other parts from reference TRBV29-1 and TRBJ1-1): SAVISQKPSRDICQRGTSLTIQCQVDSQVTMMFWYRQQPGQSLTLIATANQGSEATYESGFVIDKFPISRPNLTFSTLTVSNMSPEDSSIYLCSADKGLGNTEAFFGQGTRLTVV.

This clonotype was observed at least ten times. V gene TRBV6-1 combines with J gene TRBJ2-3, with D possibly matching TRBD2 (5 bases). Germline V gives CDR1 MNHNS, CDR2 SASEGT. CDR3 length: 14 amino acids. The V and J ends lost 7 bases and 4 bases respectively, with 15 bases between them. CDR3 sequence (DNA): TGTGCCAGCACCAGGACTGCAGGTGCAGATACGCAGTATTTT. This encodes CASTRTAGADTQYF.

This clonotype was observed at least ten times. The chain combines TRBV25-1 with TRBJ2-7; D remains unclear. With 8 bases removed from V and 3 bases from J, the gap between germline ends came to 8 bases. The CDR3 loop spans 11 amino acids. Germline-derived CDR1 and CDR2 are MGHDK and SYGVNS. CDR3: CASGVYYEQYF. CDR3 bases: TGTGCCAGCGGGGTTTACTACGAGCAGTACTTC.

This clonotype was recorded at least ten times. The gene calls are TRBV12-3 or TRBV12-4 and TRBJ2-3; TRBD2 aligns across 12 bases. The J segment lost 3 bases and the V segment lost 5 bases, leaving 6 bases of the junction unmatched. CDR3 length: 16 amino acids. The CDR3 spells CASSPPTSGSTDTQYF. The DNA for the CDR3 is TGTGCCAGCAGTCCGCCGACTAGCGGGAGTACAGATACGCAGTATTTT.

This clonotype was observed at least ten times. The V and J genes are TRBV28 and TRBJ2-2; D possibly corresponds to TRBD2 (5 bases). This CDR3 is 16 amino acids long. The V end lost 6 bases, the J end lost 2 bases, and 16 bases lay between the germline ends. CDR1 is MDHEN and CDR2 is SYDVKM in the germline V gene. The CDR3 DNA sequence: TGTGCCAGCAGACTGGTGGACTCGCTCAACACCGGGGAGCTGTTTTTT. It yields the protein CASRLVDSLNTGELFF.

This clonotype was detected ten times or more. The V call is TRBV6-1, the J call TRBJ1-2; 7 nucleotides line up with TRBD1. With V trimmed by 5 bases and J by 5 bases, 8 bases remained unmatched. Germline values: CDR1 MNHNS, CDR2 SASEGT. The CDR3 spans 14 residues. The CDR3 spells CASSRDSLHYGYTF. CDR3 nucleotide sequence: TGTGCCAGCAGTCGGGACAGTCTGCATTATGGCTACACCTTC.

This clonotype was recorded many times. The rearrangement uses TRBV4-2 and TRBJ2-1, with D maybe TRBD2 (5 bases). V dropped 1 base and J dropped 0 bases, with 16 bases sitting between them. Germline assignment: CDR1 LGHNA and CDR2 YNFKEQ. This CDR3 is built from 18 residues. The DNA for the CDR3 is TGTGCCAGCAGCCAAGTCTCGGGCGGGTTGAGCTCCTACAATGAGCAGTTCTTC. Its protein product is CASSQVSGGLSSYNEQFF.

This clonotype was found many times. The chain is built from TRBV29-1 and TRBJ2-2, with a weak D call TRBD1 (6 bases). The germline gives CDR1 SQVTM, CDR2 ANQGSEA. The V end was cut by 3 bases, the J end by 6 bases, with 11 bases between. The CDR3 runs to 13 residues. The CDR3, as DNA: TGCAGCGTTGAGGTTACAGGGTCCGGGGAGCTGTTTTTT. As protein: CSVEVTGSGELFF.

This clonotype was found many times. V usage is TRBV5-1 and J usage is TRBJ2-2; TRBD2 agrees at 7 bases. The CDR3 spans 16 residues. The V and J ends lost 0 bases and 2 bases, in that order; junction bases with no gene match: 4. CDR1 is SGHRS and CDR2 is YFSETQ in the germline V gene. CDR3 residues: CASSLAAGVNTGELFF. In DNA form, the CDR3 reads TGCGCCAGCAGCTTGGCCGCGGGAGTAAACACCGGGGAGCTGTTTTTT.

This clonotype showed up many times. The rearrangement links TRBV27 to TRBJ2-7, with 9 bases matching TRBD1. CDR3 size: 14 residues. Looked up from germline, CDR1 is MNHEY and CDR2 is SMNVEV (reference sequence). V trimming: 4 bases; J trimming: 3 bases; junction bases outside the gene matches: 4. The CDR3 coding sequence is TGTGCCAGCAGTTGGGGACAGGGCCACTACGAGCAGTACTTC. Protein product: CASSWGQGHYEQYF.

This clonotype was detected ten times or more. J is TRBJ2-5 and V is TRBV10-3; the D is unclear. The germline gives CDR1 ENHRY, CDR2 SYGVKD. The CDR3 consists of 13 residues. Trimming removed 2 bases at V and 2 bases at J, with 6 bases between. CDR3 DNA sequence: TGTGCCATCAGTGAGGGGCTACAAGAGACCCAGTACTTC. As protein: CAISEGLQETQYF.

In this sample, this clonotype turned up once. This chain connects TRBV4-2 to TRBJ2-1; D tentatively fits TRBD1 or TRBD2 (5 bases each). This CDR3 region has 14 residues. Germline lookup yields CDR1 LGHNA and CDR2 YNFKEQ. V gave up 8 bases and J gave up 4 bases, with 15 bases separating them. The CDR3 is CASGPGLQYNEQFF. CDR3 sequence (DNA): TGTGCCAGCGGCCCGGGGCTTCAATACAATGAGCAGTTCTTC.

This clonotype showed up many times. This chain connects TRBV4-3 to TRBJ2-7, with D uncertain. The CDR3 consists of 15 residues. CDR1 is LGHNA, CDR2 YSLEER, per germline. V lost 1 base and J 2 bases, leaving 12 bases between the germline ends. The CDR3 here is CASSQGDSEAYEQYF. Written as DNA, the CDR3 is TGCGCCAGCAGCCAAGGCGATTCGGAAGCCTACGAGCAGTACTTC.

Only a few counts were recorded for this clonotype. The rearrangement joins TRBV9 to TRBJ2-7; D uncertain. Germline V lookup: CDR1 SGDLS, CDR2 YYNGEE. The V and J ends lost 4 bases and 0 bases respectively, with 11 bases between them. The CDR3 covers 14 residues. The CDR3 DNA reads as TGTGCCAGCAGCCCCCGCTTGAGCTCCTACGAGCAGTACTTC. Translated, it gives CASSPRLSSYEQYF.

The chain is built from TRBV7-6 and TRBJ2-7; D gene uncertain. The germline CDR1 and CDR2 sequences are SGHVS and FNYEAQ. Trimming removed 4 bases at V and 1 base at J, with 11 bases between. The CDR3 contains 14 residues. Here the CDR3 DNA reads TGTGCCAGCAGCTCGGAAGGCCCTTCCTACGAGCAGTACTTC. It encodes CASSSEGPSYEQYF.

This clonotype appeared many times. The chain uses TRBV27 and TRBJ2-7; 9 bases are a match to TRBD2. The CDR3 sequence is 18 residues long. Trimming removed 0 bases from V and 4 bases from J; junction bases left unmatched: 13. CDR1 and CDR2 (germline): MNHEY, SMNVEV (reference sequence). The CDR3 sequence: CASSLSLSLAGFSYEQYF. In DNA form, the CDR3 reads TGTGCCAGCAGTTTATCGCTTTCTCTAGCGGGGTTCTCGTACGAGCAGTACTTC.

This clonotype was observed a few times. V usage is TRBV7-9 and J usage is TRBJ2-7, with 8 nucleotides matching TRBD1. The CDR3 totals 12 residues. CDR1 SEHNR and CDR2 FQNEAQ come from the germline V gene (reference sequence). Trimming took 6 bases from V and 5 from J; bases not matched to a gene: 3. The CDR3 coding sequence is TGTGCCAGCAGGACAGGGGTACACGAGCAGTACTTC. Amino acids: CASRTGVHEQYF.

This clonotype was counted ten times or more. V usage is TRBV12-3 or TRBV12-4 and J usage is TRBJ2-3; D gene ambiguous. This CDR3 contains 14 residues. V was clipped by 2 bases and J by 10 bases, with 16 bases between them. For the CDR3, the DNA is TGTGCCAGCAGTTTACGGCAGAGACTCGAGGCGCAGTATTTT. It encodes CASSLRQRLEAQYF.

This clonotype was counted at least ten times. The chain couples TRBV5-1 to TRBJ2-7; the D is unclear. The CDR3 sequence is 14 residues long. Trimming left V 0 bases short and J 4 bases short, with 11 bases between. Germline lookup yields CDR1 SGHRS and CDR2 YFSETQ. This CDR3 reads CASSLEMGPYEQYF. The CDR3 coding sequence is TGCGCCAGCAGCTTGGAGATGGGCCCTTACGAGCAGTACTTC.

This clonotype has just a few counts. The rearrangement links TRBV7-9 to TRBJ2-1, with TRBD2 as a possible D gene (6 bases). There are 15 residues in the CDR3. CDR1 and CDR2 from the germline V gene are SEHNR and FQNEAQ (reference sequence). V was shortened by 1 base and J by 5 bases, with 12 bases between the two germline ends. The CDR3 nucleotides are TGTGCCAGCAGCTTAGGGGAACTAGCACACAATGAGCAGTTCTTC. Translating gives CASSLGELAHNEQFF.